Presented here are 23 T cell receptor beta chains from one specimen sequenced in a study of blood T cell repertoires in COVID-19. Here immunoSEQ multiplex PCR was the method, and the copy in TCRdb shows in-frame clones only, minus some. The repertoire includes about 250,000 clones, 85% to 90% of them detected once, and about 2.2% sits in the top ten. Sequenced: PBMCs or T cells enriched from blood (not recorded which). The source is a woman aged 18 to 35 who had recovered from COVID-19.

The rearrangement joins TRBV19 to TRBJ1-6, with a possible D match to TRBD1 (6 bases). The V and J ends lost 4 bases and 7 bases respectively, with 17 bases between them. The V gene's germline CDR1 is LNHDA and CDR2 SQIVND (reference sequence). The CDR3 length is 16 residues. The CDR3 here is CASSTGRGRRNSPLHF. In nucleotides, the CDR3 is TGTGCCAGTAGTACTGGCAGGGGAAGACGGAATTCACCCCTCCACTTT.

The chain combines TRBV19 with TRBJ1-4; TRBD1 might be the D (6 bases). There are 15 residues in the CDR3. V was pared by 4 bases and J by 7 bases, with 16 bases between. Germline V CDR1 and CDR2: LNHDA, SQIVND (reference sequence). CDR3 coding DNA: TGTGCCAGTAGTACGGACAGCTCCATGGGTGAAAAACTGTTTTTT. Translation: CASSTDSSMGEKLFF.

The chain carries TRBV4-2 and TRBJ2-3, with TRBD2 matching over 7 bases. V shed 6 bases, J shed 3 bases, and the junction held 6 bases outside the gene matches. Per germline, CDR1 LGHNA and CDR2 YNFKEQ. The CDR3 covers 14 residues. The CDR3 spells CASSHPSGTDTQYF. The CDR3 coding sequence is TGTGCCAGCAGTCACCCTAGCGGTACAGATACGCAGTATTTT.

The chain couples TRBV18 to TRBJ2-7; 7 bases agree with TRBD1. Germline V gene data show CDR1 as KGHSH and CDR2 as LQKENI. CDR3 length: 14 amino acids. Trimming cost V 2 bases and J 3 bases; bases outside gene matches: 4. The chain's CDR3 is CASSPTGVYYEQYF. In DNA, the CDR3 is TGTGCCAGCTCACCAACAGGGGTCTACTACGAGCAGTACTTC.

As for this clone: This may be a read error, as it is one base from a much larger clone. The gene calls are TRBV7-3 and TRBJ2-1; D uncertain. The germline V gene encodes CDR1 SGHTA and CDR2 FQGTGA. This CDR3 is built from 12 residues. V was cut by 5 bases and J by 6 bases, with 8 bases left in between. CDR3 nucleotide sequence: TGTGCCAGCAGCACAACGGGCAATGAGCAGTTCTTC. Encoded protein: CASSTTGNEQFF.

This chain uses TRBV28 with TRBJ1-4; 8 bases fit TRBD1. The CDR3 sequence is 18 residues long. With 4 bases clipped from V and 12 bases from J, the junction kept 22 bases outside the gene matches. CDR1 is MDHEN and CDR2 is SYDVKM in the germline V gene. CDR3 DNA sequence: TGTGCCAGCAGTTCATACCATCCTTGGGACAGGTACTCCGAACAACTGTTTTTT. It translates to CASSSYHPWDRYSEQLFF.

CDR3 protein: CASSPRQGLSNQPQHF. The CDR3 DNA sequence: TGTGCCAGCAGTCCCCGACAGGGTTTGAGCAATCAGCCCCAGCATTTT. This chain links TRBV27 with TRBJ1-5, with 7 positions matching TRBD1. CDR1 MNHEY and CDR2 SMNVEV come from the germline V gene (reference sequence). The CDR3 extends over 16 amino acids. V gave up 5 bases and J gave up 1 base; unmatched junction bases: 8.

The CDR3 DNA reads TGTGCCAGCAGTTACGGCACGGGATCGGATTCACCCCTCCACTTT. This translates into CASSYGTGSDSPLHF. The genes are TRBV6-6 and TRBJ1-6; the D is unclear. The germline V gene has CDR1 MNHNY and CDR2 SVGAGI (reference sequence). The CDR3 extends over 15 amino acids. V was clipped by 2 bases and J by 8 bases, with 13 bases between them.

The chain has TRBV6-5 and TRBJ2-3, with 9 bases identical to TRBD1. Germline V lookup: CDR1 MNHEY, CDR2 SVGAGI. The V segment lost 8 bases and the J segment 6 bases; nucleotides outside the gene matches: 9. The CDR3 length is 14 residues. The CDR3 loop is CASLNRGLLDTQYF. The CDR3 DNA follows: TGTGCCAGCCTTAACAGGGGGCTCTTGGATACGCAGTATTTT.

In regard to this clone: Within the sample, other DNA sequences also encode this same CDR3. V is TRBV18 and J is TRBJ2-1; 14 bases agree with TRBD2. J gave up 6 bases and V 3 bases, and 1 base lay outside the gene matches. The CDR3 is 15 residues long. The germline CDR1 and CDR2 sequences are KGHSH and LQKENI. CDR3 sequence: CASSPTSGGANEQFF. CDR3 coding DNA: TGTGCCAGCTCACCGACTAGCGGGGGGGCCAATGAGCAGTTCTTC.

This chain joins TRBV7-2 and TRBJ2-2, with 9 bases lining up with TRBD2. J lost 4 bases, V lost 1 base, and 13 bases had no gene match. The CDR3 runs 19 residues. Looked up from germline, CDR1 is SGHTA and CDR2 is FQGNSA. CDR3 sequence reads: CASSLGALNLAGFTGELFF. CDR3 DNA: TGTGCCAGCAGCTTAGGGGCCTTGAATCTAGCGGGGTTCACCGGGGAGCTGTTTTTT.

The chain links TRBV29-1 to TRBJ2-3; the D gene is possibly TRBD2 (6 bases). The CDR3 has 15 amino acids. Germline V gives CDR1 SQVTM, CDR2 ANQGSEA. V lost 4 bases to trimming and J lost 6 bases, with 20 bases between them. The CDR3 reads CSVGELPFAGDTQYF. The CDR3 DNA reads as TGCAGCGTTGGAGAGCTGCCCTTCGCGGGGGATACGCAGTATTTT.

This chain links TRBV18 with TRBJ2-7; D unresolved. The V gene lost 1 base and the J gene lost 0 bases, with 4 bases spanning the gap. The length of the CDR3 is 13 residues. Looked up from germline, CDR1 is KGHSH and CDR2 is LQKENI. The CDR3 nucleotides read TGTGCCAGCTCACCACAGAGCTCCTACGAGCAGTACTTC. This sequence encodes CASSPQSSYEQYF.

This chain links TRBV27 with TRBJ1-6; TRBD1 aligns across 8 bases. Trimming removed 7 bases from V and 10 bases from J; junction bases left unmatched: 9. CDR1 is MNHEY and CDR2 is SMNVEV in the germline V gene (reference sequence). This CDR3 region has 14 residues. CDR3 loop: CASKIRGLGSPLHF. The CDR3 DNA reads as TGTGCCAGCAAGATCAGGGGGCTTGGATCACCCCTCCACTTT.

With respect to this clone: Germline is not matched at one junction end, which may reflect a read error. The rearrangement links TRBV30 to TRBJ2-2; a weak D match, TRBD2 (5 bases). The germline V gene has CDR1 GTSNPN and CDR2 SVGIG (reference sequence). This CDR3 has 10 residues. The CDR3 loop reads CGANTGELFF. The CDR3 DNA reads TGCGGGGCGAACACCGGGGAGCTGTTTTTT.

The chain joins TRBV15 to TRBJ2-1; D call uncertain. The CDR3 consists of 12 residues. Looked up from germline, CDR1 is LNHNV and CDR2 is YYDKDF (reference sequence). Trimming pared 1 base from V and 7 bases from J, leaving 5 bases between. In DNA form, the CDR3 reads TGTGCCACCAGCAGAGGAGCAAATGAGCAGTTCTTC. Protein product: CATSRGANEQFF.

V gene TRBV5-5 combines with J gene TRBJ2-1; 11 positions match TRBD2. This CDR3 has 16 amino acids. In germline, CDR1 is SGHKS, CDR2 YYEKEE (reference sequence). V lost 4 bases and J lost 0; bases outside the gene matches: 3. The CDR3 sequence is CASSILAGGSYNEQFF. The CDR3 bases are TGTGCCAGCAGCATCCTAGCGGGGGGCTCCTACAATGAGCAGTTCTTC.

The chain combines TRBV29-1 with TRBJ1-1; no clear D gene. The V gene's germline CDR1 is SQVTM and CDR2 ANQGSEA. V was trimmed by 7 bases and J by 7 bases, leaving 28 bases between them. The CDR3 is 16 residues long. CDR3: CSAPFLDATSGSEAFF. The CDR3 DNA sequence: TGCAGCGCCCCCTTCCTTGACGCGACCTCCGGGAGTGAAGCTTTCTTT. Combining the CDR3 with reference TRBV29-1 and TRBJ1-1 gives the whole variable domain SAVISQKPSRDICQRGTSLTIQCQVDSQVTMMFWYRQQPGQSLTLIATANQGSEATYESGFVIDKFPISRPNLTFSTLTVSNMSPEDSSIYLCSAPFLDATSGSEAFFGQGTRLTVV.

This chain links TRBV9 with TRBJ1-1; no firm D call. The CDR3 is 14 residues long. The germline CDR1 and CDR2 sequences are SGDLS and YYNGEE. V was trimmed by 0 bases and J by 3 bases, leaving 9 bases between them. CDR3 nucleotide sequence: TGTGCCAGCAGCGTAGCTGGGAGGGACACTGAAGCTTTCTTT. It yields the protein CASSVAGRDTEAFF.

A few counts support this clone. The chain uses TRBV6-5 and TRBJ1-4, with TRBD1 identical over 7 bases. J was trimmed by 5 bases and V by 6 bases; bases with no gene match: 9. The CDR3 has 15 amino acids. Germline V lookup: CDR1 MNHEY, CDR2 SVGAGI. CDR3 loop: CASRRGQPINEKLFF. The CDR3 DNA reads as TGTGCCAGCAGACGGGGACAGCCAATAAATGAAAAACTGTTTTTT.

The CDR3 is CASSLLTGANYGYTF. CDR3 in DNA: TGTGCCAGCAGTTTATTGACAGGAGCTAACTATGGCTACACCTTC. The V and J genes are TRBV28 and TRBJ1-2; a weak D match, TRBD1 (6 bases). The germline V gene encodes CDR1 MDHEN and CDR2 SYDVKM. The CDR3 spans 15 residues. V was cut by 1 base and J by 0 bases, with 9 bases left in between.

Only one count was recorded for this clone. This chain joins TRBV2 and TRBJ1-1; D might be TRBD1 (5 bases). Trimming stripped 10 bases from V and 1 base from J, with 10 bases between. From germline, CDR1 is SNHLY and CDR2 FYNNEI. The CDR3 is made up of 12 amino acids. CDR3 sequence (DNA): TGTGCCATTTTAGGGGCGAACACTGAAGCTTTCTTT. Translating gives CAILGANTEAFF.

The rearrangement links TRBV4-1 to TRBJ1-1; 7 bases map to TRBD1. The CDR3 runs 13 residues. Germline V CDR1 and CDR2: MGHRA, YSYEKL. With V trimmed by 9 bases and J by 1 base, 5 bases remained unmatched. CDR3 amino acids: CASKDRENTEAFF. In DNA form, the CDR3 reads TGCGCCAGTAAAGACAGGGAGAACACTGAAGCTTTCTTT.